A selection of T cell receptor beta chains follows, all from one sample in a study of blood T cell repertoires in COVID-19. Here immunoSEQ multiplex PCR was the method, and the copy in TCRdb shows in-frame clones only, minus some. Of some 370,000 clones in the sample, around 87% were seen once. The specimen sequenced was peripheral blood. All receptors derive from a woman aged 25-40 years with COVID-19, enrolled during active disease. CDR3s include the opening cysteine and the closing phenylalanine or tryptophan. The D gene is left open where the match is weak. Not all rows give a size; the values are once, few, many and, for expanded clones, a class.

j_gene,v_gene,d_gene,abundance,CDR3nt,CDR3aa
TRBJ2-1,TRBV5-4,TRBD2,.,TGTGCCAGCAGTCTCCCCCCTGCGGGAGGGGGTAATGAGCAGTTCTTC,CASSLPPAGGGNEQFF
TRBJ1-2,TRBV18,.,.,TGTGCCAGCCCGGGGGTTTTTATCTATGGCTACACCTTC,CASPGVFIYGYTF
TRBJ2-5,TRBV7-9,.,many,TGTGCCAGCAGCGACAGCCTCCAAGAGACCCAGTACTTC,CASSDSLQETQYF
TRBJ2-2,TRBV9,TRBD1,.,TGTGCCAGCAGCGCCAGAGGGACAGCATGGGGCGGGGAGCTGTTTTTT,CASSARGTAWGGELFF
TRBJ2-7,TRBV3-1/TRBV3-2,TRBD2,.,TGTGCCAGCAGCCACAAGTTCGGGGTAGCGGGACTCTACGAGCAGTACTTC,CASSHKFGVAGLYEQYF
TRBJ1-4,TRBV28,TRBD1,.,TGTGCCAGCAGTTTAGCTGGGACAGGCGCTAATGAAAAACTGTTTTTT,CASSLAGTGANEKLFF
TRBJ1-1,TRBV7-9,.,.,TGTGCCAGCGCACTAGGGAGCCCTTACACTGAAGCTTTCTTT,CASALGSPYTEAFF
TRBJ1-6,TRBV7-2,.,.,TGTGCCAGCAGCCCCGTCGGGGGAGATAATTCACCCCTCCACTTT,CASSPVGGDNSPLHF
TRBJ1-4,TRBV5-1,.,once,TGCGCCAGCAGCTTGGCCCCGACAGGCGAAAAACTGTTTTTT,CASSLAPTGEKLFF
TRBJ2-4,TRBV24-1,TRBD1,.,TGTGCCACCAGTGACGCCAGGGGGGCCAAAAACATTCAGTACTTC,CATSDARGAKNIQYF
TRBJ1-2,TRBV5-4,.,once,TGTGCCAGCAGCTTGAAACAGGGCAACTATGGCTACACCTTC,CASSLKQGNYGYTF
TRBJ1-6,TRBV2,TRBD1,.,TGTGCCAGCAGTGAACGGGGACAGAGCTCCTATAATTCACCCCTCCACTTT,CASSERGQSSYNSPLHF
TRBJ1-4,TRBV5-5,.,.,TGTGCCAGCAGCAGGGGTACAGGGACCATTGCAACTAATGAAAAACTGTTTTTT,CASSRGTGTIATNEKLFF
TRBJ2-1,TRBV6-5,TRBD2,.,TGTGCCAGCACCCGGACTAGCGGTGGCTACAATGAGCAGTTCTTC,CASTRTSGGYNEQFF
TRBJ2-1,TRBV19,.,.,TGTGCCAGTAGTTCCGATGTCGACAGGAAACAGTTCTTC,CASSSDVDRKQFF
TRBJ2-5,TRBV24-1,TRBD1,.,TGTGCCACCAGTGATCCCGGGACAGGGGTAGAGACCCAGTACTTC,CATSDPGTGVETQYF
TRBJ1-1,TRBV28,.,.,TGTGCCAGCAGTTCTCCACCCCGAGGCAGGGGGAACACTGAAGCTTTCTTT,CASSSPPRGRGNTEAFF